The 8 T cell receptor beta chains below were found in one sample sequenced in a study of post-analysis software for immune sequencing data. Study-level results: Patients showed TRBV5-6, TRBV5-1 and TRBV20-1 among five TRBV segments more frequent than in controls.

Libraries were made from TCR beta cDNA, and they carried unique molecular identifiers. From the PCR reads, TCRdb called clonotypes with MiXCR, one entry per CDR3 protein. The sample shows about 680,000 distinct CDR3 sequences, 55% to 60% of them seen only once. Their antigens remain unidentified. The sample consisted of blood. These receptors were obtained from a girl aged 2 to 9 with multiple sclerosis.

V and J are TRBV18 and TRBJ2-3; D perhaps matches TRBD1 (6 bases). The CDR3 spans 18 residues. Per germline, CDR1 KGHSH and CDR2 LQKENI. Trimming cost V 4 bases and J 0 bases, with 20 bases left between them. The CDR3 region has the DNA TGTGCCAGCTCACAGATTAACCAACCGGGACAAAGCACAGATACGCAGTATTTT. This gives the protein CASSQINQPGQSTDTQYF.

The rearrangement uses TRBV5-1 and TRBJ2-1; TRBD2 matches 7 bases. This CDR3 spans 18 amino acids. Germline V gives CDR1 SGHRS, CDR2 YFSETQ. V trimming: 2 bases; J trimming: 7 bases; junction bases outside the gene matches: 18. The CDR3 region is CASSFRRTAGAGVNEQFF. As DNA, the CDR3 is TGCGCCAGCAGCTTTAGGAGGACGGCGGGAGCTGGGGTAAATGAGCAGTTCTTC.

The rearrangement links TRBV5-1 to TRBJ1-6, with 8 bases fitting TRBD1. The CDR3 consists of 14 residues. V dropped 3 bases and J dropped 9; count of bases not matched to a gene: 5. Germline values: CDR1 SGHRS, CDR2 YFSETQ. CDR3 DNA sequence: TGCGCCAGCAGCTCAGGGGGCGAAGGTTCACCCCTCCACTTT. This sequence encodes CASSSGGEGSPLHF.

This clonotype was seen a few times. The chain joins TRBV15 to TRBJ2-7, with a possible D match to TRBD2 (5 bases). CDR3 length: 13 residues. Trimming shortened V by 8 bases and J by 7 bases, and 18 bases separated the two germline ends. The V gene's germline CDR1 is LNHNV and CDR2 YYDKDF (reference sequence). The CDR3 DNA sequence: TGTGCCACCGCGGTGAGGGCTGATCGAGAGCAGTACTTC. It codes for CATAVRADREQYF.

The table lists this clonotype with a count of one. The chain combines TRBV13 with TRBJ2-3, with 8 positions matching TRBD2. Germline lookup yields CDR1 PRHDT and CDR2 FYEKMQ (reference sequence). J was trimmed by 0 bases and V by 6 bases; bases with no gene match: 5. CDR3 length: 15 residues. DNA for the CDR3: TGTGCCAGCAGGCCGCGGGGGGTCAGCACAGATACGCAGTATTTT. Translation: CASRPRGVSTDTQYF.

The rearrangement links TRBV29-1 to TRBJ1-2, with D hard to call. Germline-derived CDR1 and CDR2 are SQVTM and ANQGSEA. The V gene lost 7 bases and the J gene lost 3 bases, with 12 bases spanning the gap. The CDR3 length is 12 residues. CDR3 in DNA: TGCAGCGCCACATCGACCGACTATGGCTACACCTTC. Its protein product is CSATSTDYGYTF.

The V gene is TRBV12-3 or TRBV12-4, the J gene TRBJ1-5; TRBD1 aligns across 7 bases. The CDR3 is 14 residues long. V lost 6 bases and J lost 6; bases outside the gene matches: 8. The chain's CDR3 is CASSPRTGIQPQHF. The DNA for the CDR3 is TGTGCCAGCAGCCCACGGACAGGTATTCAGCCCCAGCATTTT.

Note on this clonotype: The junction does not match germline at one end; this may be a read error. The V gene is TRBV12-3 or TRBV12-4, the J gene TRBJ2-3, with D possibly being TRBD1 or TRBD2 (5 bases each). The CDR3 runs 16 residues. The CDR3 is CANSLWGAKRSDTQYF. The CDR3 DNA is TGTGCCAACAGTTTATGGGGCGCAAAGCGGTCAGATACGCAGTATTTT.